This entry lists 14 T cell receptor beta chains sequenced from one sample in a study of cytomegalovirus exposure and HLA in healthy donors. 60 Vbeta and 13 Jbeta primers were used in PCR. Using immunoSEQ multiplex PCR, the repertoire was profiled, and TCRdb retains in-frame clones only, with some absent. The sample lists 95,000 to 110,000 clones, almost 80% occurring once. Sequencing was done on a sample of PBMCs. Receptors were obtained from a man in his fifties in good health and CMV-seropositive.

The CDR3 DNA reads as TGCGCCAGCAGCCAGGGGACAGGGACATACGAGCAGTACTTC. This encodes CASSQGTGTYEQYF. The rearrangement links TRBV4-3 to TRBJ2-7; 9 bases match TRBD1. J was trimmed by 4 bases and V by 3 bases; bases with no gene match: 4. Germline values: CDR1 LGHNA, CDR2 YSLEER. The CDR3 covers 14 residues.

V and J are TRBV15 and TRBJ2-7; TRBD2 matches 7 bases. Germline lookup yields CDR1 LNHNV and CDR2 YYDKDF (reference sequence). The V gene end was trimmed by 0 bases and the J gene end by 6 bases; junction bases not matched to a gene: 5. The CDR3 consists of 14 residues. The CDR3 loop reads CATSRDRGSVEQYF. In DNA, the CDR3 is TGTGCCACCAGCAGAGATCGCGGGAGCGTCGAGCAGTACTTC. Together with reference TRBV15 and TRBJ2-7, the CDR3 gives the full variable domain: DAMVIQNPRYQVTQFGKPVTLSCSQTLNHNVMYWYQQKSSQAPKLLFHYYDKDFNNEADTPDNFQSRRPNTSFCFLDIRSPGLGDTAMYLCATSRDRGSVEQYFGPGTRLTVT.

The chain couples TRBV7-2 to TRBJ2-1; D is perhaps TRBD2 (5 bases). Germline V lookup: CDR1 SGHTA, CDR2 FQGNSA. V was trimmed by 3 bases and J by 0 bases, leaving 9 bases between them. The length of the CDR3 is 15 residues. The CDR3 nucleotides are TGTGCCAGCAGCTTGGACTCTAGCTCCTACAATGAGCAGTTCTTC. Amino acids: CASSLDSSSYNEQFF.

Written as DNA, the CDR3 is TGCGCCAGCAGCTCAGGGACAGGACCTAATGAAAAACTGTTTTTT. Translating gives CASSSGTGPNEKLFF. V is TRBV5-1 and J is TRBJ1-4; 8 nucleotides agree with TRBD1. CDR1 SGHRS and CDR2 YFSETQ come from the germline V gene. This CDR3 is 15 amino acids long. Germline trimming cut 3 bases from V and 3 bases from J; bases unmatched to any gene: 4.

The gene calls are TRBV7-9 and TRBJ2-7, with D maybe TRBD2 (7 bases). V was cut by 4 bases and J by 6 bases, with 28 bases left in between. This CDR3 region has 18 residues. Looked up from germline, CDR1 is SEHNR and CDR2 is FQNEAQ (reference sequence). This CDR3 is CASSSPGGQGLTRGEQYF. The DNA of the CDR3 is TGTGCCAGCAGCTCCCCCGGGGGGCAGGGATTAACTAGAGGCGAGCAGTACTTC.

This clone was seen a single time. The rearrangement uses TRBV6-5 and TRBJ2-5, with 7 nucleotides matching TRBD2. The CDR3 consists of 15 residues. V shed 0 bases and J 5 bases; nucleotides not matched to a gene: 6. The germline V gene has CDR1 MNHEY and CDR2 SVGAGI. CDR3 sequence reads: CASSYSSRRGETQYF. CDR3 sequence (DNA): TGTGCCAGCAGTTACTCGTCGAGGCGGGGGGAGACCCAGTACTTC.

The rearrangement links TRBV10-3 to TRBJ2-3; 12 nucleotides agree with TRBD1. The CDR3 loop spans 17 amino acids. V trimming: 6 bases; J trimming: 4 bases; junction bases outside the gene matches: 11. Germline values: CDR1 ENHRY, CDR2 SYGVKD. The chain's CDR3 is CAIRSGPGTGGADTQYF. CDR3 nucleotide sequence: TGTGCCATCAGATCAGGGCCCGGGACAGGGGGCGCAGATACGCAGTATTTT.

This clone was picked up a small number of times. This sequence joins TRBV28 and TRBJ2-7; 10 bases fit TRBD2. CDR1 MDHEN and CDR2 SYDVKM come from the germline V gene. CDR3 length: 13 residues. V lost 7 bases, J lost 5 bases, and 5 bases stayed unmatched. CDR3 DNA: TGTGCCAGCAATCCGAGCGGGAGGGACGAGCAGTACTTC. Protein: CASNPSGRDEQYF.

This clone was seen more than once but under ten times. CDR3 residues: CASSQNREGEQFF. For the CDR3, the DNA is TGTGCCAGCAGCCAAAACAGGGAGGGTGAGCAGTTCTTC. The chain combines TRBV4-2 with TRBJ2-1, with D possibly TRBD2 on 7 matching bases. CDR1 is LGHNA, CDR2 YNFKEQ, per germline. The length of the CDR3 is 13 residues. Trimming took off 2 bases at V and 9 bases at J, with 11 bases between the two ends.

This chain's CDR3 is CAISKGQGTYNEQFF. CDR3 DNA sequence: TGTGCCATCAGTAAGGGACAGGGTACCTACAATGAGCAGTTCTTC. This chain uses TRBV10-3 with TRBJ2-1, with 9 bases lining up with TRBD1. The V and J ends lost 5 bases and 2 bases, in that order; junction bases with no gene match: 4. Per germline, CDR1 ENHRY and CDR2 SYGVKD. This CDR3 spans 15 amino acids.

The CDR3 DNA sequence: TGTGCCAGCAGCTCGCTAGCGGGAGATATCGCCTACGAGCAGTACTTC. It yields the protein CASSSLAGDIAYEQYF. The rearrangement joins TRBV5-6 to TRBJ2-7; 10 bases match TRBD2. There are 16 residues in the CDR3. Germline V CDR1 and CDR2: SGHDT, YYEEEE. V gave up 3 bases and J gave up 2 bases; unmatched junction bases: 8.

This clone was counted a single time. The J gene is TRBJ2-7, the V gene TRBV6-5, with 7 bases identical to TRBD1. Germline V gene sequence: CDR1 MNHEY, CDR2 SVGAGI. The CDR3 runs 15 residues. After removal of 7 bases from V and 2 bases from J, the junction contained 11 bases not matched to a gene. The CDR3 loop is CASTRETGSTYEQYF. CDR3 coding DNA: TGTGCCAGCACCCGTGAGACAGGGAGTACCTACGAGCAGTACTTC.

The CDR3 DNA reads TGCAGTGCTGCAGGGGAGGATACGCAGTATTTT. Protein: CSAAGEDTQYF. The gene calls are TRBV20-1 and TRBJ2-3, with D perhaps matching TRBD1 (6 bases). V was clipped by 5 bases and J by 6 bases, with 9 bases between them. The CDR3 has 11 amino acids. The germline CDR1 and CDR2 sequences are DFQATT and SNEGSKA (reference sequence).

This chain's CDR3 is CASSQDKLAGAATDTQYF. The CDR3 DNA sequence: TGCGCCAGCAGCCAAGATAAGCTAGCGGGAGCCGCCACAGATACGCAGTATTTT. V is TRBV4-1 and J is TRBJ2-3; 10 bases map to TRBD2. The CDR3 has 18 amino acids. The V gene's germline CDR1 is MGHRA and CDR2 YSYEKL. Unmatched junction bases numbered 8, after V lost 0 bases and J lost 2 bases.